The entry below describes one TCR beta chain. Its antigen is not known. Germline V gene lookup returns CDR1 SNHLY and CDR2 FYNNEI. The CDR3 is 13 residues long. Trimming shortened V by 7 bases and J by 8 bases, and 15 bases separated the two germline ends. Samples underwent the assay at deep level. Only in-frame clones appear in the TCRdb table, and some are missing; sequencing was by immunoSEQ multiplex PCR. The table lists about 2.3 million clones, 85% to 95% of them singletons. The data were obtained in a study of shared clonotypes between healthy human individuals. Study findings and constraints: Rarefaction indicated that sorted-subset sequencing remained incomplete although depth was large. Sequencing depth was expected to influence donor clonotype sharing.

Sequencing was performed on naive CD4+ T cells from PBMCs. Subset in this sample: CD45RA+ positively selected. The TCR comes from a man between 18 and 29 years old in good health. Some clones in this sample may be carry-over from other donors' samples. V and J are TRBV2 and TRBJ2-4; D perhaps matches TRBD1 (6 bases). CDR3 bases: TGTGCCAGCAAAGGGACATGGGCTCACATTCAGTACTTC. Protein product: CASKGTWAHIQYF.